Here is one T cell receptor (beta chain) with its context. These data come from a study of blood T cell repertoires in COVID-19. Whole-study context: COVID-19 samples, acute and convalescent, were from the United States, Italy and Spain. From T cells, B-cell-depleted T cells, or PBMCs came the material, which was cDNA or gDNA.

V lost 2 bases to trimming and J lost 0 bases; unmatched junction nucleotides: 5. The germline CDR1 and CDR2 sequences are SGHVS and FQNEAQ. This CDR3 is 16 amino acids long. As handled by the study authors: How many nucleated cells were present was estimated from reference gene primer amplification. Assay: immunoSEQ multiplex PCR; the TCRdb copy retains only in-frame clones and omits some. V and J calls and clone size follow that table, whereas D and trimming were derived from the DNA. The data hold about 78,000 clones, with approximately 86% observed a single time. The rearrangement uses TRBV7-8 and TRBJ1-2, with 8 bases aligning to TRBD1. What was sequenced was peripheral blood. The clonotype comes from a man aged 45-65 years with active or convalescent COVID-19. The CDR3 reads CASSLQTGAPNYGYTF. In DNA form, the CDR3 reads TGTGCCAGCAGCTTACAGACAGGGGCACCTAACTATGGCTACACCTTC.